The rows below give T cell receptor beta chains drawn from one sample of a study of beta chain features in type 1 diabetes. Some clones are missing from TCRdb's copy, which holds only in-frame ones; the method was immunoSEQ multiplex PCR. The sample consists of about 350,000 clones, around 20% of them appearing once. Sequences were obtained from naive CD4+ T cells from blood. Source of these receptors: a woman under 30 in good health. Each CDR3 is given with its conserved first and last residue. The D gene is left open where the match is weak. A row's size may be missing; if present it is once, few, many or a size class.

TRBJ2-3	TRBV18	.	TRBD1	CASSRGTGVYADTQYF	TGTGCCAGCTCCCGGGGGACAGGCGTGTATGCAGATACGCAGTATTTT
TRBJ2-3	TRBV27	few	TRBD2	CASGLAGGTDTQYF	TGTGCCAGTGGACTAGCGGGCGGCACAGATACGCAGTATTTT
TRBJ1-4	TRBV28	few	.	CASSPREEKLFF	TGTGCCAGCAGCCCTAGGGAGGAAAAACTGTTTTTT
TRBJ2-7	TRBV15	.	TRBD1	CATSPGTGPSYEQYF	TGTGCCACCAGCCCCGGGACAGGGCCTTCCTACGAGCAGTACTTC
TRBJ2-3	TRBV5-1	few	TRBD2	CASSPGTSENTQYF	TGCGCCAGCAGCCCTGGGACTAGCGAAAATACGCAGTATTTT
TRBJ2-1	TRBV4-1	.	.	CASSHLTGNNEQFF	TGCGCCAGCAGCCACCTCACCGGTAACAATGAGCAGTTCTTC
TRBJ2-1	TRBV5-1	few	TRBD2	CASSVTSGRVDEQFF	TGCGCCAGCAGCGTGACTAGCGGGAGGGTGGATGAGCAGTTCTTC
TRBJ1-4	TRBV7-9	.	.	CASSAQDQRNEKLFF	TGTGCCAGCAGCGCACAAGACCAGAGGAATGAAAAACTGTTTTTT
TRBJ2-7	TRBV5-1	few	TRBD1	CASRMQGATYEQYF	TGCGCCAGCAGAATGCAGGGGGCAACTTACGAGCAGTACTTC
TRBJ1-6	TRBV2	few	.	CASSETAPYNSPLHF	TGTGCCAGCAGTGAAACTGCCCCCTATAATTCACCCCTCCACTTT
TRBJ2-1	TRBV7-3	.	.	CASSPGDFNEQFF	TGTGCCAGCAGCCCGGGGGACTTCAATGAGCAGTTCTTC
TRBJ2-3	TRBV29-1	.	.	CSVGETRGDTQYF	TGCAGCGTCGGAGAGACTAGAGGGGATACGCAGTATTTT
TRBJ2-1	TRBV5-1	few	.	CASSTVDEQFF	TGCGCCAGCTCAACAGTGGATGAGCAGTTCTTC
TRBJ1-5	TRBV30	few	.	CARSSGGNQPQHF	TGTGCCCGCTCATCAGGGGGCAATCAGCCCCAGCATTTT
TRBJ2-5	TRBV7-2	few	.	CASSLTRETQYF	TGTGCCAGCAGCCTCACAAGAGAGACCCAGTACTTC
TRBJ2-3	TRBV7-2	.	.	CASSFMGGHTDTQYF	TGTGCCAGCAGCTTTATGGGGGGGCACACAGATACGCAGTATTTT
TRBJ2-2	TRBV9	.	.	CASSDDSSGDTGELFF	TGTGCCAGCAGCGATGACAGCTCGGGGGACACCGGGGAGCTGTTTTTT
TRBJ2-5	TRBV2	.	.	CASSATNPRGETQYF	TGTGCCAGCAGCGCTACGAACCCGAGAGGAGAGACCCAGTACTTC
TRBJ2-3	TRBV5-1	.	TRBD2	CASSWGPGLAGATTDTQYF	TGCGCCAGCAGCTGGGGGCCGGGACTAGCGGGGGCCACCACAGATACGCAGTATTTT
TRBJ2-5	TRBV27	few	TRBD2	CASRPGLLYQETQYF	TGTGCCAGCAGGCCGGGACTATTGTACCAAGAGACCCAGTACTTC
TRBJ2-7	TRBV21-1	.	.	CASSKGRTGTYEQYF	TGTGCCAGCAGCAAAGGGAGGACGGGGACCTACGAGCAGTACTTC
TRBJ2-1	TRBV9	.	.	CASGDNNEQFF	TGTGCCAGCGGGGACAACAATGAGCAGTTCTTC
TRBJ2-3	TRBV30	.	TRBD1	CAWTLGQITDTQYF	TGTGCCTGGACCCTGGGACAGATCACAGATACGCAGTATTTT
TRBJ1-5	TRBV10-3	few	.	CAISEGGQSGNQPQHF	TGTGCCATCAGTGAGGGAGGACAGTCGGGCAATCAGCCCCAGCATTTT
TRBJ2-1	TRBV5-1	few	.	CASSLGPGGNNEQFF	TGCGCCAGCAGCTTGGGACCGGGTGGCAACAATGAGCAGTTCTTC
TRBJ1-6	TRBV2	.	TRBD1	CASSSGTGASPLHF	TGTGCCAGCAGCTCCGGGACAGGGGCCTCACCCCTCCACTTT
TRBJ2-2	TRBV11-3	.	TRBD1	CASSPGTANTGELFF	TGTGCCAGCAGTCCTGGGACAGCGAACACCGGGGAGCTGTTTTTT
TRBJ1-5	TRBV5-1	.	.	CASSLGTGSQPQHF	TGCGCCAGCAGCTTGGGGACGGGAAGTCAGCCCCAGCATTTT
TRBJ1-2	TRBV5-1	.	TRBD1	CASSIGQANGYTF	TGCGCCAGCAGCATAGGACAGGCTAATGGCTACACCTTC
TRBJ2-7	TRBV30	.	TRBD1	CAWSVPDRGRDEQYF	TGTGCCTGGAGTGTACCGGACAGGGGGCGCGACGAGCAGTACTTC
TRBJ1-2	TRBV5-1	.	TRBD1	CASSDRGRNGYTF	TGCGCCAGCTCGGACAGGGGAAGAAATGGCTACACCTTC
TRBJ1-1	TRBV28	.	.	CASSLYLEGSAFF	TGTGCCAGCAGTTTATACCTCGAGGGCAGCGCTTTCTTT
TRBJ2-7	TRBV7-2	.	.	CASSLGPGSSYEQYF	TGTGCCAGCAGCTTAGGGCCGGGATCCTCCTACGAGCAGTACTTC
TRBJ2-3	TRBV6-5	few	TRBD1	CASSFQGVSTDTQYF	TGTGCCAGCAGTTTTCAGGGGGTTAGCACAGATACGCAGTATTTT
TRBJ1-2	TRBV5-6	few	.	CASSLLNYGYTF	TGTGCCAGCAGCTTGCTTAACTATGGCTACACCTTC
TRBJ1-2	TRBV5-1	.	.	CASSLVVGSYGYTF	TGCGCCAGCAGCTTGGTGGTGGGGAGCTATGGCTACACCTTC
TRBJ2-5	TRBV5-1	few	.	CASSFPQEAQYF	TGCGCCAGCAGCTTCCCCCAAGAGGCCCAGTACTTC
TRBJ2-6	TRBV30	.	.	CAWGAANVLTF	TGTGCCTGGGGGGCGGCCAACGTCCTGACTTTC
TRBJ2-2	TRBV10-3	.	.	CAIRNTGELFF	TGTGCCATTAGGAACACCGGGGAGCTGTTTTTT
TRBJ2-3	TRBV2	few	.	CASSPESHADTQYF	TGTGCCAGCAGTCCAGAATCCCATGCAGATACGCAGTATTTT
TRBJ2-5	TRBV19	.	.	CASSIDRGTETQYF	TGTGCCAGTAGTATAGACCGGGGAACGGAGACCCAGTACTTC
TRBJ2-7	TRBV5-1	.	.	CASSLEAVRGEQYF	TGCGCCAGCAGCTTGGAGGCAGTTAGGGGCGAGCAGTACTTC
TRBJ1-2	TRBV10-3	.	.	CAISLTGRDGYTF	TGTGCCATCAGTTTAACAGGTCGGGATGGCTACACCTTC
TRBJ2-1	TRBV9	.	.	CASSGPGVYNEQFF	TGTGCCAGCAGCGGGCCGGGAGTGTACAATGAGCAGTTCTTC
TRBJ2-4	TRBV6-1	.	.	CASRGLNIQYF	TGTGCCAGCCGCGGGTTAAACATTCAGTACTTC
TRBJ1-1	TRBV7-9	few	.	CASSVIGQLNTEAFF	TGTGCCAGCAGCGTAATTGGACAGCTTAACACTGAAGCTTTCTTT
TRBJ1-1	TRBV29-1	few	TRBD1	CSVGQGRNTEAFF	TGCAGCGTTGGACAGGGAAGGAACACTGAAGCTTTCTTT
TRBJ2-7	TRBV29-1	few	.	CSAVGSEQYF	TGCAGCGCCGTGGGGAGCGAGCAGTACTTC
TRBJ2-7	TRBV29-1	few	TRBD2	CSVEGLGSEQYF	TGCAGCGTTGAGGGACTAGGTTCCGAGCAGTACTTC
TRBJ2-1	TRBV19	.	TRBD2	CASSSLAGGSLPYNEQFF	TGTGCCAGTAGTAGCCTAGCGGGGGGCTCCCTCCCCTACAATGAGCAGTTCTTC
TRBJ2-5	TRBV6-6	few	.	CASSQRGETQYF	TGTGCCAGCAGCCAAAGGGGAGAGACCCAGTACTTC
TRBJ1-1	TRBV7-9	.	TRBD1	CASSLGQGATEAFF	TGTGCCAGCAGCCTGGGACAGGGGGCGACTGAAGCTTTCTTT
TRBJ1-1	TRBV5-1	.	.	CASSFVGGDEAFF	TGCGCCAGCAGCTTCGTGGGGGGGGATGAAGCTTTCTTT
TRBJ2-3	TRBV9	.	.	CASSVDNTDTQYF	TGTGCCAGCAGCGTAGACAACACAGATACGCAGTATTTT